The 18 T cell receptor beta chains below were found in one sample sequenced in a study of blood T cell repertoires in COVID-19. Generated by immunoSEQ multiplex PCR, the TCRdb table keeps only in-frame clones and is missing some. The sample has hundreds of thousands of clones; around 90% are singletons. The sequenced sample was peripheral blood. Receptor source: a human donor in a cohort sampled during active COVID-19.

This sequence joins TRBV9 and TRBJ2-7; D possibly corresponds to TRBD1 (7 bases). The V and J ends lost 0 bases and 6 bases respectively, with 13 bases between them. The V gene's germline CDR1 is SGDLS and CDR2 YYNGEE. This CDR3 is 14 amino acids long. The CDR3 region has the DNA TGTGCCAGCAGCGTAGTAGACAGGGACTTCGAGCAGTACTTC. This codes for CASSVVDRDFEQYF. The entire variable domain, with the rest obtained from reference TRBV9 and TRBJ2-7, is as follows: DSGVTQTPKHLITATGQRVTLRCSPRSGDLSVYWYQQSLDQGLQFLIQYYNGEERAKGNILERFSAQQFPDLHSELNLSSLELGDSALYFCASSVVDRDFEQYFGPGTRLTVT.

The J gene is TRBJ1-1, the V gene TRBV4-2, with D hard to call. This CDR3 region has 12 residues. Germline CDR1 and CDR2: LGHNA and YNFKEQ. Trimming removed 0 bases at V and 7 bases at J, with 6 bases between. CDR3 residues: CASSQEGVEAFF. The CDR3 region has the DNA TGTGCCAGCAGCCAAGAAGGAGTTGAAGCTTTCTTT.

As concerns this clone: Other nucleotide sequences from this sample produce the same CDR3. This chain links TRBV30 with TRBJ2-7; possibly TRBD1 for D (7 bases). The CDR3 spans 11 residues. Trimming pared 4 bases from V and 4 bases from J, leaving 8 bases between. Germline V gene lookup returns CDR1 GTSNPN and CDR2 SVGIG (reference sequence). The CDR3 coding sequence is TGTGCCTGGACAGGGGGGTACGAGCAGTACTTC. Encoded protein: CAWTGGYEQYF.

The gene calls are TRBV5-1 and TRBJ1-1, with no clear D. Germline V gives CDR1 SGHRS, CDR2 YFSETQ. The germline V and J ends were trimmed by 1 base and 3 bases, with 13 bases remaining between them. This CDR3 region has 15 residues. For the CDR3, the DNA is TGCGCCAGCAGCTTGTTGAAGAGCGGGGACACTGAAGCTTTCTTT. Residues: CASSLLKSGDTEAFF.

The chain carries TRBV11-2 and TRBJ2-5; D is undetermined. The CDR3 extends over 12 amino acids. V was clipped by 3 bases and J by 4 bases, with 6 bases between them. CDR1 is SGHAT, CDR2 FQNNGV, per germline. The DNA for the CDR3 is TGTGCCAGCAGCTTTTTCCGAGAGACCCAGTACTTC. Amino acids: CASSFFRETQYF. Supplemented by reference TRBV11-2 and TRBJ2-5, the full variable domain reads EAGVAQSPRYKIIEKRQSVAFWCNPISGHATLYWYQQILGQGPKLLIQFQNNGVVDDSQLPKDRFSAERLKGVDSTLKIQPAKLEDSAVYLCASSFFRETQYFGPGTRLLVL.

The chain has TRBV5-4 and TRBJ2-3; 11 bases fit TRBD2. This CDR3 spans 16 amino acids. Germline lookup yields CDR1 SGHNT and CDR2 YYREEE (reference sequence). The V segment lost 3 bases and the J segment 5 bases; nucleotides outside the gene matches: 8. In nucleotides, the CDR3 is TGTGCCAGCAGCTCAGTAGCGGGGGGGCATGGAGATACGCAGTATTTT. Amino acid sequence: CASSSVAGGHGDTQYF.

The rearrangement joins TRBV28 to TRBJ2-7; no reliable D call. Germline V lookup: CDR1 MDHEN, CDR2 SYDVKM. With 4 bases removed from V and 7 bases from J, the gap between germline ends came to 20 bases. The CDR3 totals 15 residues. The CDR3 nucleotides are TGTGCCAGCAGTTCCACCCTCTTTACCGTCGAGGAGCAGTACTTC. It is translated as CASSSTLFTVEEQYF. Variable domain in full (rest from reference TRBV28 and TRBJ2-7): DVKVTQSSRYLVKRTGEKVFLECVQDMDHENMFWYRQDPGLGLRLIYFSYDVKMKEKGDIPEGYSVSREKKERFSLILESASTNQTSMYLCASSSTLFTVEEQYFGPGTRLTVT.

This clone was observed a handful of times. The V gene is TRBV6-2 or TRBV6-3, the J gene TRBJ2-7, with D possibly TRBD1 on 5 matching bases. Per germline, CDR1 MNHEY and CDR2 SVGEGT. V was cut by 4 bases and J by 5 bases, with 12 bases left in between. The CDR3 consists of 13 residues. The CDR3 is CASSWARGDEQYF. The CDR3 bases are TGTGCCAGCAGTTGGGCTAGGGGCGACGAGCAGTACTTC.

This chain links TRBV6-5 with TRBJ2-7; D perhaps matches TRBD2 (6 bases). CDR1 is MNHEY and CDR2 is SVGAGI in the germline V gene. Deletions cut 3 bases from V and 6 bases from J, with 12 bases between. The length of the CDR3 is 13 residues. This CDR3 is CASSYYMEGEQYF. CDR3 in DNA: TGTGCCAGCAGTTATTACATGGAGGGCGAGCAGTACTTC.

J is TRBJ2-7 and V is TRBV7-9, with D possibly TRBD2 on 5 matching bases. The CDR3 contains 17 residues. In germline, CDR1 is SEHNR, CDR2 FQNEAQ (reference sequence). V was trimmed by 5 bases and J by 3 bases, leaving 23 bases between them. DNA of the CDR3: TGTGCCAGCAGCGCCGCTCAGTCCGGGGAGTCTTTCTACGAGCAGTACTTC. This codes for CASSAAQSGESFYEQYF.

This clone has just one count. The chain couples TRBV4-2 to TRBJ1-4, with 8 bases lining up with TRBD1. CDR3 length: 14 residues. V trimming: 5 bases; J trimming: 7 bases; junction bases outside the gene matches: 6. Per germline, CDR1 LGHNA and CDR2 YNFKEQ. Here the CDR3 DNA reads TGTGCCAGCAGCTCCGGGACAGGCGGTGAAAAACTGTTTTTT. Protein product: CASSSGTGGEKLFF.

The chain combines TRBV4-3 with TRBJ2-7; TRBD2 aligns across 14 bases. The CDR3 loop spans 15 amino acids. Germline assignment: CDR1 LGHNA and CDR2 YSLEER. V was pared by 7 bases and J by 2 bases, with 4 bases of the junction left unmatched. The CDR3 loop reads CASTMGLAGAYEQYF. The CDR3 DNA reads TGCGCCAGCACCATGGGACTAGCGGGGGCCTACGAGCAGTACTTC.

The chain joins TRBV7-9 to TRBJ1-2; D might be TRBD1 (5 bases). V shed 2 bases and J shed 4 bases, with 11 bases lying between them. This CDR3 spans 14 amino acids. Germline CDR1 is SEHNR and CDR2 is FQNEAQ (reference sequence). Written as DNA, the CDR3 is TGTGCCAGCAGCTTAACCGACAGTCTCTATGGCTACACCTTC. Translated, it gives CASSLTDSLYGYTF.

This clone was observed a handful of times. The chain uses TRBV27 and TRBJ2-2; 7 bases match TRBD1. Trimming removed 6 bases from V and 1 base from J; junction bases left unmatched: 5. Per germline, CDR1 MNHEY and CDR2 SMNVEV (reference sequence). This CDR3 is built from 15 residues. CDR3 sequence reads: CASSRRQGNTGELFF. The CDR3 DNA is TGTGCCAGCAGCCGGAGACAGGGGAACACCGGGGAGCTGTTTTTT.

This chain connects TRBV7-9 to TRBJ1-2; TRBD1 is a possible D gene (6 bases). Trimming pared 5 bases from V and 2 bases from J, leaving 12 bases between. Germline assignment: CDR1 SEHNR and CDR2 FQNEAQ (reference sequence). This CDR3 comprises 14 residues. CDR3 residues: CASSPTDRNYGYTF. CDR3 DNA sequence: TGTGCCAGCAGCCCCACTGACAGGAACTATGGCTACACCTTC.

The chain carries TRBV10-1 and TRBJ2-5, with TRBD2 matching over 11 bases. This CDR3 contains 16 residues. Trimming cost V 3 bases and J 5 bases; bases outside gene matches: 8. Germline-derived CDR1 and CDR2 are WNHNN and SYGVQD (reference sequence). DNA for the CDR3: TGCGCCAGCAGTGATACTAGCGGGGGATTCTCGGAGACCCAGTACTTC. The encoded protein is CASSDTSGGFSETQYF.

This sequence joins TRBV7-2 and TRBJ2-7, with 7 bases aligning to TRBD2. Germline CDR1 and CDR2: SGHTA and FQGNSA. V shed 3 bases, J shed 4 bases, and the junction held 6 bases outside the gene matches. The CDR3 runs 14 residues. This chain's CDR3 is CASSFVAGRYEQYF. The CDR3 DNA reads as TGTGCCAGCAGCTTCGTAGCGGGTCGGTACGAGCAGTACTTC.

The chain uses TRBV6-2 or TRBV6-3 and TRBJ2-7; D gene unclear. This CDR3 contains 13 residues. V lost 0 bases to trimming and J lost 7 bases, with 10 bases between them. CDR1 and CDR2 from the germline V gene are MNHEY and SVGEGT. CDR3: CASSYSRPEEQYF. As DNA, the CDR3 is TGTGCCAGCAGTTACTCCAGGCCTGAAGAGCAGTACTTC.